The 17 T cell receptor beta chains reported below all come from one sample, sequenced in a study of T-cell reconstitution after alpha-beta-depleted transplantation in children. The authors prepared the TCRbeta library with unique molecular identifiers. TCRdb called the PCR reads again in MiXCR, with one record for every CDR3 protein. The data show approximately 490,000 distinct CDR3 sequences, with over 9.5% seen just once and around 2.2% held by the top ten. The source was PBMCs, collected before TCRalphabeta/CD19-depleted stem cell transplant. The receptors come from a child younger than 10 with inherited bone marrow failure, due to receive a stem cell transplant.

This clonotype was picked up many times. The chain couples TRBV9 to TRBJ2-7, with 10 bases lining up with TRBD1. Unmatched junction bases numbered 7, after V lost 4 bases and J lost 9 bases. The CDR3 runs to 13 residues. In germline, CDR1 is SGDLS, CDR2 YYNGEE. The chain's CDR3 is CASSTRTGGTQYF. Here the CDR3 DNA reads TGTGCCAGCAGCACCCGGACAGGGGGGACGCAGTACTTC.

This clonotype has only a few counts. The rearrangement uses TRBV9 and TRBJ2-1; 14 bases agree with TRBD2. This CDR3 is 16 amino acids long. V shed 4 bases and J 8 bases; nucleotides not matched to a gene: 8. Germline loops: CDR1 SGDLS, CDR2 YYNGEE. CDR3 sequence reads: CASSPDGTSGSHEQFF. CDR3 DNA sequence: TGTGCCAGCAGCCCCGATGGGACTAGCGGGAGCCATGAGCAGTTCTTC. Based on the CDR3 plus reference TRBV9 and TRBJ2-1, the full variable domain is DSGVTQTPKHLITATGQRVTLRCSPRSGDLSVYWYQQSLDQGLQFLIQYYNGEERAKGNILERFSAQQFPDLHSELNLSSLELGDSALYFCASSPDGTSGSHEQFFGPGTRLTVL.

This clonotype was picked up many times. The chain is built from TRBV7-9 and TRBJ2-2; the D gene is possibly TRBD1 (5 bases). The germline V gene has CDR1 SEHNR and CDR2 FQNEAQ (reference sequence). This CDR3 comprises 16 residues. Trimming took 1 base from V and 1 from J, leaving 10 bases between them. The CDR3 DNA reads TGTGCCAGCAGCTTAGGGGGCCGTGTGAACACCGGGGAGCTGTTTTTT. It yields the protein CASSLGGRVNTGELFF.

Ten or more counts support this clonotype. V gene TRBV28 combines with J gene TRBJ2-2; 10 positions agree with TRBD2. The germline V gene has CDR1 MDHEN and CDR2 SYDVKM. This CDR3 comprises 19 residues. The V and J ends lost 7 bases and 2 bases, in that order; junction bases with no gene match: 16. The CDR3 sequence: CASTSYLGASGSNTGELFF. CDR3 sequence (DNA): TGTGCCAGCACCAGTTACCTGGGGGCTAGCGGGAGCAACACCGGGGAGCTGTTTTTT.

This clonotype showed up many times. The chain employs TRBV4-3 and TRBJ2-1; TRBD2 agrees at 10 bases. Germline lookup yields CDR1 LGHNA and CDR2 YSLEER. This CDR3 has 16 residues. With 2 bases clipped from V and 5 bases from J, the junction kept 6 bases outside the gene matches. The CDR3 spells CASSQQIAGGNNEQFF. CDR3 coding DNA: TGCGCCAGCAGCCAACAAATAGCGGGAGGCAACAATGAGCAGTTCTTC.

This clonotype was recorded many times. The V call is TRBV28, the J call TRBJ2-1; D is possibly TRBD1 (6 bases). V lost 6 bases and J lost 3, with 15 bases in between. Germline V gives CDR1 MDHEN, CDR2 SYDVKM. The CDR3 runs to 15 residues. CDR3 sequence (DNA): TGTGCCAGCAGAAGAGGCAGGGGCTACTACAATGAGCAGTTCTTC. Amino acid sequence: CASRRGRGYYNEQFF.

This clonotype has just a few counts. DNA for the CDR3: TGTGCCAGCAGTTTCCTTTGGGGGACAGGGTCCGGGGAGCTGTTTTTT. Residues: CASSFLWGTGSGELFF. This chain connects TRBV12-3 or TRBV12-4 to TRBJ2-2; TRBD1 agrees at 9 bases. Trimming cost V 3 bases and J 6 bases; bases outside gene matches: 8. The CDR3 extends over 16 amino acids.

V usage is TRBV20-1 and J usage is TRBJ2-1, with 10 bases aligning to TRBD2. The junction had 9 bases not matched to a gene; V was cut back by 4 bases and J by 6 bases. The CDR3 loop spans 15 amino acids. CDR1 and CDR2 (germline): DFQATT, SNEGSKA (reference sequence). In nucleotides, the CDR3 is TGCAGTGCTACGCGGCTAGCGGGAGCCATCAATGAGCAGTTCTTC. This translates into CSATRLAGAINEQFF.

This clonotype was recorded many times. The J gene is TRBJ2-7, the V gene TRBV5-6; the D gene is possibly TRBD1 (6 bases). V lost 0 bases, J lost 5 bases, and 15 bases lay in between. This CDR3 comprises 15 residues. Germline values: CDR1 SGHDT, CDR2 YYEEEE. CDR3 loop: CASSLEGQGFHEQYF. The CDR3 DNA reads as TGTGCCAGCAGCTTGGAGGGTCAGGGGTTCCACGAGCAGTACTTC.

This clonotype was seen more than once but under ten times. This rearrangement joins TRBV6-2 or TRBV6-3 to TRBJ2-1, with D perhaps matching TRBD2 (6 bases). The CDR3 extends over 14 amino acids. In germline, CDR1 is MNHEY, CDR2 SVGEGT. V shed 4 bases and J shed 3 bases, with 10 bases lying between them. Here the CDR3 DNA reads TGTGCCAGCAGTTGGAGGGAGTTCTACAATGAGCAGTTCTTC. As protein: CASSWREFYNEQFF.

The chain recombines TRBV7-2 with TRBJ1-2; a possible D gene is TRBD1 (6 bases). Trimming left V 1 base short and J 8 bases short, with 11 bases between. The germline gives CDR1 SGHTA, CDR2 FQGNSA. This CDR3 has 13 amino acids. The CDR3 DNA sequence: TGTGCCAGCAGCTTAGGGGGGCGGGCCGGCTACACCTTC. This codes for CASSLGGRAGYTF.

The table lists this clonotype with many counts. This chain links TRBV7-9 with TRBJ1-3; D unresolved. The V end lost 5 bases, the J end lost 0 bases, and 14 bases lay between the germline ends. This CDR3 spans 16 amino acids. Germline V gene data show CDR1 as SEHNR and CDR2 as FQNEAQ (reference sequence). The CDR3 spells CASSPTTDHSGNTIYF. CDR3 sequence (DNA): TGTGCCAGCAGCCCTACGACGGACCACTCTGGAAACACCATATATTTT.

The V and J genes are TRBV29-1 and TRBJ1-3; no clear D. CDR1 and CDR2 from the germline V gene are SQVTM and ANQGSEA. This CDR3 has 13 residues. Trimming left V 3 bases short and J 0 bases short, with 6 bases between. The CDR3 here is CSVDGLSGNTIYF. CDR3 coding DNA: TGCAGCGTTGACGGCCTCTCTGGAAACACCATATATTTT.

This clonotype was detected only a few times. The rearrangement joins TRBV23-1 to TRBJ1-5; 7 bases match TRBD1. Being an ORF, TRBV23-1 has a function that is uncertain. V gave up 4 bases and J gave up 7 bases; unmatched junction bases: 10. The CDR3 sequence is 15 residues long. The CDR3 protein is CASSPQGGKRQPQHF. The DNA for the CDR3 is TGCGCCAGCAGTCCTCAGGGGGGGAAGAGGCAGCCCCAGCATTTT.

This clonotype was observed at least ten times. CDR3 loop: CASSSLELQTQYF. The CDR3 coding sequence is TGTGCCAGCAGTTCCCTTGAACTTCAGACCCAGTACTTC. The genes are TRBV6-5 and TRBJ2-5; no firm D call. This CDR3 comprises 13 residues. Looked up from germline, CDR1 is MNHEY and CDR2 is SVGAGI. V lost 4 bases and J lost 6, with 12 bases in between.

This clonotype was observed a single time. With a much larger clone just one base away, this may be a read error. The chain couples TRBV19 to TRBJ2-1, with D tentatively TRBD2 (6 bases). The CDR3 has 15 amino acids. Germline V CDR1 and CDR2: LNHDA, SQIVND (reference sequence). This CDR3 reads CATSMGGRVSNDQFF. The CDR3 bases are TGTGCCACGAGTATGGGGGGTAGGGTCTCCAATGACCAGTTCTTC.

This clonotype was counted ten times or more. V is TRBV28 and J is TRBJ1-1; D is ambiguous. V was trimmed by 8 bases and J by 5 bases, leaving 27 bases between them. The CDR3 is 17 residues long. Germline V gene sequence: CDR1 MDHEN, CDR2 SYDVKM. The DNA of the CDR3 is TGTGCCAGCCCTAAGTCGGGGTTTGGGGAGGGTGGTACTGAAGCTTTCTTT. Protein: CASPKSGFGEGGTEAFF.